Presented here are 2 T cell receptor beta chains from one specimen sequenced in a study of CD8+ T cells in alopecia areata. Reverse transcribed after extraction, RNA yielded cDNA as the sequencing template. The assay was immunoSEQ multiplex PCR, and TCRdb's table has in-frame clones only and misses some. The sample consists of 60,000 to 85,000 clones, around 29% of them appearing once. Treatment indicated: oral pan-JAK inhibitor, 5-10 mg twice daily. The sample was CD8+ T cells sorted from blood, taken at week 4, from a patient treated with tofacitinib. The origin of the receptors is a human donor with alopecia areata.

V is TRBV7-9 and J is TRBJ2-5; D is unresolved. The CDR3 consists of 15 residues. V lost 8 bases and J 7 bases, leaving 23 bases between the germline ends. Germline lookup yields CDR1 SEHNR and CDR2 FQNEAQ (reference sequence). CDR3 DNA sequence: TGTGCCAGCTACATTGATGGATTCGAGTTGGGGACCCAGTACTTC. Its protein is CASYIDGFELGTQYF.

The rearrangement uses TRBV2 and TRBJ2-2; 9 bases align to TRBD2. CDR1 and CDR2 from the germline V gene are SNHLY and FYNNEI. The CDR3 spans 16 residues. The trim removed 7 bases at V and 0 bases at J, leaving 6 bases unmatched. CDR3 in amino acids: CASIGREGPNTGELFF. The CDR3 DNA sequence: TGTGCCAGCATAGGGCGGGAGGGCCCGAACACCGGGGAGCTGTTTTTT. The full variable domain, completed using reference TRBV2 and TRBJ2-2, is EPEVTQTPSHQVTQMGQEVILRCVPISNHLYFYWYRQILGQKVEFLVSFYNNEISEKSEIFDDQFSVERPDGSNFTLKIRSTKLEDSAMYFCASIGREGPNTGELFFGEGSRLTVL.